Included here is one T cell receptor beta chain sequence, with context. Its target is unknown. V gave up 6 bases and J gave up 2 bases; unmatched junction bases: 10. The CDR3 covers 15 residues. Germline V CDR1 and CDR2: MNHEY, SVGEGT. The sample originates from a study of T-cell reconstitution after alpha-beta-depleted transplantation in children. The library targeted TCRbeta and was prepared with unique molecular identifiers. TCRdb processed the PCR reads anew with MiXCR; each CDR3 protein has one entry. Among 300,000 to 350,000 distinct CDR3 sequences listed, 15% to 20% were seen once. The study, taken as a whole, reports: Diversity of TCRbeta at day 60 was high in some patients, arising from surviving recipient T cells and thymic progenitors. Reports say that about two months after transplant, the alpha-beta T cells came out of several hundred graft clones that had expanded. T-cell counts and diversity were attributed mostly to newly produced T cells one year after transplant.

The specimen comprised PBMCs, mostly from graft donor cells, sampled 360 days after TCRalphabeta/CD19-depleted stem cell transplant. The receptor's source is a male patient under 10 years old who had a stem cell transplant for acute lymphoblastic leukemia, so the T cells may come from the graft donor. This chain joins TRBV6-2 or TRBV6-3 and TRBJ2-7; 7 nucleotides agree with TRBD1. The CDR3 is CASRQTGTTTYEQYF. The CDR3 nucleotides read TGTGCCAGCAGACAGACAGGGACGACTACCTACGAGCAGTACTTC.